One sample yielded the 30 T cell receptor beta chains listed below, sequenced in a study of PD-1 blockade in mismatch repair-deficient tumors. The assay was immunoSEQ multiplex PCR, and TCRdb's table has in-frame clones only and misses some. The sample has roughly 49,000 clones, over 75% seen once. The sequenced sample was PBMCs, obtained before pembrolizumab treatment. These receptors came from an adult with mismatch repair-deficient cancer.

This chain links TRBV11-2 with TRBJ2-7, with TRBD1 identical over 11 bases. With V trimmed by 2 bases and J by 6 bases, 9 bases remained unmatched. CDR1 and CDR2 from the germline V gene are SGHAT and FQNNGV. The CDR3 loop spans 16 amino acids. DNA of the CDR3: TGTGCCAGCAGCTTATTAACCGGGACAGGGGGACCCGAGCAGTACTTC. Translated: CASSLLTGTGGPEQYF.

The chain employs TRBV6-1 and TRBJ2-1; 8 nucleotides line up with TRBD1. Germline V gene lookup returns CDR1 MNHNS and CDR2 SASEGT. The CDR3 is made up of 13 amino acids. Losses at the gene ends were 6 bases for V and 4 bases for J; bases not matched to a gene: 2. The CDR3: CASRRDRYNEQFF. For the CDR3, the DNA is TGTGCCAGCAGGAGGGACAGGTACAATGAGCAGTTCTTC.

In this sample, this clone turned up once. This chain connects TRBV11-3 to TRBJ2-3; 7 nucleotides line up with TRBD1. The CDR3 sequence is 16 residues long. Losses at the gene ends were 4 bases for V and 6 bases for J; bases not matched to a gene: 13. Per the germline V gene, CDR1 is SGHNT and CDR2 is YENEEA. Written as DNA, the CDR3 is TGTGCCAGCAGCTGGGAAGGGGGCCCCCCTCGTGATACGCAGTATTTT. This translates into CASSWEGGPPRDTQYF.

V gene TRBV7-6 combines with J gene TRBJ1-3; D is uncertain. CDR3 length: 16 residues. Germline V lookup: CDR1 SGHVS, CDR2 FNYEAQ. Trimming shortened V by 4 bases and J by 0 bases, and 13 bases separated the two germline ends. The CDR3 coding sequence is TGTGCCAGCAGCTCGAGGAGGATAAGCTCTGGAAACACCATATATTTT. It yields the protein CASSSRRISSGNTIYF.

This chain connects TRBV7-2 to TRBJ1-1; 8 bases match TRBD1. The CDR3 is 13 amino acids. In germline, CDR1 is SGHTA, CDR2 FQGNSA. The V gene end was trimmed by 7 bases and the J gene end by 11 bases; junction bases not matched to a gene: 12. For the CDR3, the DNA is TGTGCCAGCACTATTCGACAGGGGTCGGAGGCTTTCTTT. It is translated as CASTIRQGSEAFF.

The chain's CDR3 is CASSFGFRGGTGELFF. Here the CDR3 DNA reads TGTGCCAGCAGCTTCGGATTCCGCGGGGGCACCGGGGAGCTGTTTTTT. The rearrangement joins TRBV7-9 to TRBJ2-2, with TRBD2 matching over 7 bases. CDR1 is SEHNR, CDR2 FQNEAQ, per germline (reference sequence). Germline trimming cut 3 bases from V and 4 bases from J; bases unmatched to any gene: 8. This CDR3 spans 16 amino acids.

CDR3 region: CASSKNLNQGYF. The CDR3 DNA reads as TGTGCCAGCAGCAAAAACCTAAATCAGGGGTATTTT. The chain has TRBV7-2 and TRBJ2-3, with TRBD1 as a possible D gene (5 bases). The CDR3 is 12 residues long. The germline V gene encodes CDR1 SGHTA and CDR2 FQGNSA. Trimming cost V 5 bases and J 14 bases, with 17 bases left between them.

This clone appeared once. The rearrangement joins TRBV19 to TRBJ1-5; D is unclear. The V gene's germline CDR1 is LNHDA and CDR2 SQIVND (reference sequence). V was pared by 7 bases and J by 0 bases, with 10 bases between. The length of the CDR3 is 14 residues. The CDR3 bases are TGTGCCAGTACCGGCACGATTAGCAATCAGCCCCAGCATTTT. This translates into CASTGTISNQPQHF.

The CDR3 region has the DNA TGTGCTAGTGGCGACCCGGGACTAGCGGGTCCGAGAGGCCCCAGAGAGACCCAGTACTTC. Its protein product is CASGDPGLAGPRGPRETQYF. This chain connects TRBV12-5 to TRBJ2-5; 12 bases align to TRBD2. This CDR3 has 20 residues. The germline gives CDR1 LGHNT, CDR2 FRNRAP. Trimming removed 6 bases from V and 4 bases from J; junction bases left unmatched: 21. The complete variable domain, with remaining parts taken from reference TRBV12-5 and TRBJ2-5, reads DARVTQTPRHKVTEMGQEVTMRCQPILGHNTVFWYRQTMMQGLELLAYFRNRAPLDDSGMPKDRFSAEMPDATLATLKIQPSEPRDSAVYFCASGDPGLAGPRGPRETQYFGPGTRLLVL.

The chain carries TRBV11-3 and TRBJ2-2, with D uncertain. The V end was cut by 5 bases, the J end by 6 bases, with 10 bases between. The CDR3 runs to 13 residues. In germline, CDR1 is SGHNT, CDR2 YENEEA. The CDR3 protein is CASSDRFAGELFF. For the CDR3, the DNA is TGTGCCAGCAGCGACCGTTTCGCCGGGGAGCTGTTTTTT.

The rearrangement joins TRBV7-8 to TRBJ2-1; a weak D match, TRBD1 (6 bases). The V end was cut by 4 bases, the J end by 7 bases, with 20 bases between. CDR3 length: 16 amino acids. Germline V gene lookup returns CDR1 SGHVS and CDR2 FQNEAQ. For the CDR3, the DNA is TGTGCCAGCAGCTGGGGCAGGGGACCTCGGGTAAATGAGCAGTTCTTC. It specifies CASSWGRGPRVNEQFF.

The chain couples TRBV10-2 to TRBJ2-7, with 10 bases fitting TRBD2. After removal of 6 bases from V and 3 bases from J, the junction contained 5 bases not matched to a gene. This CDR3 comprises 14 residues. Per the germline V gene, CDR1 is WSHSY and CDR2 is SAAADI. CDR3 DNA sequence: TGCGCCAGCAGCGCAACTAGCGGGATCTACGAGCAGTACTTC. Residues: CASSATSGIYEQYF.

This clone was seen more than once but under ten times. The chain links TRBV19 to TRBJ1-2; TRBD1 might be the D (6 bases). Germline CDR1 reads LNHDA; CDR2 reads SQIVND (reference sequence). CDR3 length equals 13 residues. V was shortened by 6 bases and J by 1 base, with 9 bases between the two germline ends. CDR3 DNA: TGTGCCAGTAGCCCGGACAGTAACTATGGCTACACCTTC. Translation gives CASSPDSNYGYTF.

There are a few counts of this clone. The V call is TRBV5-1, the J call TRBJ2-1, with 12 bases aligning to TRBD2. Germline V gives CDR1 SGHRS, CDR2 YFSETQ. Trimming took 0 bases from V and 9 from J; bases not matched to a gene: 4. This CDR3 contains 15 residues. CDR3 amino acids: CASSLEPGLAGEQFF. In nucleotides, the CDR3 is TGCGCCAGCAGCTTGGAGCCGGGACTAGCGGGTGAGCAGTTCTTC.

This sequence joins TRBV2 and TRBJ1-1; D is perhaps TRBD1 (6 bases). V was clipped by 4 bases and J by 11 bases, with 8 bases between them. Germline V CDR1 and CDR2: SNHLY, FYNNEI. The CDR3 is made up of 10 amino acids. This CDR3 reads CASSGQGAFF. In nucleotides, the CDR3 is TGTGCCAGCAGTGGGCAGGGGGCTTTCTTT.

The rearrangement links TRBV6-6 to TRBJ2-3; unclear D gene. The CDR3 is made up of 13 amino acids. Germline values: CDR1 MNHNY, CDR2 SVGAGI (reference sequence). V was cut by 7 bases and J by 2 bases, with 10 bases left in between. The CDR3 nucleotides are TGTGCCAGCATTGCGGCTCCCACAGATACGCAGTATTTT. Residues: CASIAAPTDTQYF.

The chain employs TRBV7-9 and TRBJ2-4; D is unresolved. The CDR3 length is 14 residues. Germline CDR1 SEHNR, CDR2 FQNEAQ (reference sequence). With 2 bases removed from V and 2 bases from J, the gap between germline ends came to 7 bases. The CDR3 loop is CASSLIGTKNIQYF. The CDR3 DNA is TGTGCCAGCAGCTTAATAGGAACCAAAAACATTCAGTACTTC. The variable domain in full, completed from reference TRBV7-9 and TRBJ2-4, reads DTGVSQNPRHKITKRGQNVTFRCDPISEHNRLYWYRQTLGQGPEFLTYFQNEAQLEKSRLLSDRFSAERPKGSFSTLEIQRTEQGDSAMYLCASSLIGTKNIQYFGAGTRLSVL.

The chain carries TRBV27 and TRBJ1-2, with a tentative D call TRBD1 (6 bases). V gave up 3 bases and J gave up 6 bases, with 11 bases separating them. The CDR3 length is 13 residues. Germline V gene lookup returns CDR1 MNHEY and CDR2 SMNVEV (reference sequence). CDR3 region: CASSLGGGNGYTF. Written as DNA, the CDR3 is TGTGCCAGCAGTTTGGGAGGGGGTAATGGCTACACCTTC.

This clone was picked up a small number of times. The V and J genes are TRBV18 and TRBJ1-4; no definite D call. CDR1 KGHSH and CDR2 LQKENI come from the germline V gene. The CDR3 covers 13 residues. The V end lost 4 bases, the J end lost 0 bases, and 3 bases lay between the germline ends. Here the CDR3 reads CASSQSTNEKLFF. The CDR3 DNA follows: TGTGCCAGCTCACAGTCAACTAATGAAAAACTGTTTTTT.

Only one count was recorded for this clone. The chain recombines TRBV6-6 with TRBJ1-1; 7 nucleotides match TRBD1. Trimming at V came to 5 bases and at J to 1 base, leaving 1 base not matched to a gene. Germline CDR1 reads MNHNY; CDR2 reads SVGAGI (reference sequence). The CDR3 length is 13 residues. The CDR3 protein is CASSRTGNTEAFF. CDR3 nucleotides: TGTGCCAGCAGTAGGACAGGGAACACTGAAGCTTTCTTT.

V and J are TRBV15 and TRBJ2-6; D is unclear. In germline, CDR1 is LNHNV, CDR2 YYDKDF (reference sequence). CDR3 length: 14 amino acids. Trimming took 2 bases from V and 1 from J, leaving 3 bases between them. The CDR3 DNA reads TGTGCCACCAGCAGACCTTCTGGGGCCAACGTCCTGACTTTC. As protein: CATSRPSGANVLTF.

This chain joins TRBV6-4 and TRBJ1-5; no clear D. The CDR3 consists of 13 residues. Trimming removed 3 bases from V and 1 base from J, with 4 bases in between. The V gene's germline CDR1 is MRHNA and CDR2 SNTAGT. CDR3 sequence: CASSETSNQPQHF. Here the CDR3 DNA reads TGTGCCAGCAGTGAGACCAGCAATCAGCCCCAGCATTTT.

The chain combines TRBV6-5 with TRBJ2-1; TRBD1 is a possible D gene (5 bases). The CDR3 runs to 12 residues. Trimming pared 4 bases from V and 12 bases from J, leaving 13 bases between. Per germline, CDR1 MNHEY and CDR2 SVGAGI. CDR3 residues: CASSSGLGGQFF. Here the CDR3 DNA reads TGTGCCAGCAGTTCAGGGTTAGGTGGGCAGTTCTTC.

The chain has TRBV7-2 and TRBJ1-5; the match to TRBD1 covers 8 bases. The CDR3 spans 15 residues. The ends lost 5 bases at V and 6 bases at J; junction bases unmatched: 9. Looked up from germline, CDR1 is SGHTA and CDR2 is FQGNSA. The CDR3 DNA reads TGTGCCAGCAGCCTCGGACAGGGTAAAGGTCAGCCCCAGCATTTT. It is translated as CASSLGQGKGQPQHF.

This clone was seen only a few times. The chain links TRBV30 to TRBJ2-1; D may correspond to TRBD1 or TRBD2 (6 bases each). The CDR3 sequence is 14 residues long. V lost 5 bases to trimming and J lost 2 bases, with 13 bases between them. Germline-derived CDR1 and CDR2 are GTSNPN and SVGIG (reference sequence). CDR3 in DNA: TGTGCCTGGCTATGGGGGGCCGCCTACAATGAGCAGTTCTTC. As protein: CAWLWGAAYNEQFF.

Points on this clone: This sample includes further DNA sequences coding for the same CDR3. The chain joins TRBV19 to TRBJ2-3; a weak D match, TRBD2 (6 bases). Germline V gives CDR1 LNHDA, CDR2 SQIVND (reference sequence). V lost 2 bases and J lost 0, with 9 bases in between. The CDR3 extends over 15 amino acids. As DNA, the CDR3 is TGTGCCAGTAGTATAAGGAGCGGGAGCACAGATACGCAGTATTTT. Translated: CASSIRSGSTDTQYF.

V is TRBV29-1 and J is TRBJ2-1; D uncertain. Germline CDR1 and CDR2: SQVTM and ANQGSEA. This CDR3 is built from 11 residues. Trimming removed 1 base from V and 15 bases from J, with 13 bases in between. CDR3 region: CSVEVRAVPFF. CDR3 bases: TGCAGCGTTGAAGTACGGGCGGTCCCGTTCTTC.

This clone occurred once. V and J are TRBV6-5 and TRBJ1-1; 9 bases are shared with TRBD1. V lost 5 bases and J lost 7; bases outside the gene matches: 5. Germline V gene lookup returns CDR1 MNHEY and CDR2 SVGAGI. The CDR3 has 13 residues. DNA of the CDR3: TGTGCCAGCAGTCTCGACAGGGGGGTTGAAGCTTTCTTT. This gives the protein CASSLDRGVEAFF.

The CDR3 sequence: CASSFGTPNQPQHF. The CDR3 nucleotides read TGTGCCAGCAGTTTCGGGACCCCCAATCAGCCCCAGCATTTT. This chain links TRBV27 with TRBJ1-5, with a possible D match to TRBD1 (5 bases). The germline CDR1 and CDR2 sequences are MNHEY and SMNVEV (reference sequence). CDR3 size: 14 residues. V lost 3 bases and J 3 bases, leaving 9 bases between the germline ends.

The chain joins TRBV2 to TRBJ1-5, with D possibly matching TRBD1 (6 bases). Per germline, CDR1 SNHLY and CDR2 FYNNEI. The CDR3 is made up of 14 amino acids. V dropped 4 bases and J dropped 5 bases, with 12 bases sitting between them. The CDR3 nucleotides are TGTGCCAGCAGTGTGGGGGGGGCGTATCAGCCCCAGCATTTT. Encoded protein: CASSVGGAYQPQHF.